This TCR beta chain was identified during a study of identical twins (dated by TCRdb to between 2015 and 2016). With respect to the entire study: TCR alpha and beta repertoires from monozygotic twins, unrelated adults of various ages and cord blood were deep-sequenced to test whether fetal clonotypes persist. Replicate twin experiments were performed at different times using different library preparation protocols to rule out contamination.

The CDR3 has 17 amino acids, counting the end cysteine and phenylalanine. The sequence is cut down to CDR3 DNA, 51 bases in frame from base 1. The V end loses 8 bases and the J end loses 7 bases, and a stretch of 24 bases separates them. From the germline V gene, CDR1 is MDHEN and CDR2 is SYDVKM. Notes on this clonotype: No cognate antigen has been identified for it. No qualities accompany the bases; no much larger clone lies one base away.

Findings and caveats that apply to the study as a whole: Zero-insertion analyses could be partly confounded by invariant T cells such as MAIT and iNKT, though diverse VJ usage argued against such confounding for most clonotypes. A weaker excess of twin sharing was found in beta out-of-frame sequences because the signal-to-noise ratio was lowered by fewer shared sequences. Out-of-frame TCR alpha sequences shared between twins showed an excess of low generation-probability sequences compared with coincidental sharing between unrelated individuals. Abundant cord blood beta clonotypes carried fewer insertions; young adult naive repertoires showed a weaker similar trend, while memory repertoires showed none. Because the same donors could not be followed over many years, the conclusions relied on cross-sectional statistical analysis. In monozygotic twins, recombination models systematically underestimated out-of-frame TCR alpha sharing, but the models matched the sharing seen between unrelated individuals.

Library preparation was by 5' RACE. This sample was sequenced with an Illumina HiSeq 2000. Template switching introduced a universal primer binding site; the final cDNA contained a unique molecular identifier, enabling accurate counting of TCR cDNA molecules. Specific primers in the conserved constant-segment region were used to synthesize first-strand cDNA for TCR alpha and beta chains. To control for contamination, every cDNA library carried two barcodes: a SMART-Mk sample barcode plus Illumina barcodes. TruSeq adapter sequences, together with Illumina sample barcodes, were added in two successive PCR steps. TCR alpha and beta cDNA libraries were sequenced on the Illumina HiSeq platform with custom primers. As for the authors' bioinformatics: Raw reads were processed with MiGEC to extract unique molecular identifiers, and MiXCR was used to determine CDR3 positions. Recombination models were inferred per individual with the repgenHMM and IGoR tools using an EM algorithm. The tcR package in R was used for shared clonotype analysis, with sharing normalized by the product of cloneset sizes. Out-of-frame nonproductive sequences were analyzed to study raw recombination free of thymic and clonal selection effects. TCRdb redid the processing of the public reads, applying fastp at Q25 and MiXCR, and retained in-frame beta chains. Merged by CDR3 protein, the rows form single entries marked with the most common genes and DNA. TCRdb assigned the V and J calls; the authors' analysis was not used. This sample holds more than 1.5 million distinct CDR3 sequences; under 35% were observed only once. The ten largest clones add up to around 0.3% of the sample.

All donors were healthy Caucasians. The sequencing sample was made of cord blood. The sequence was obtained from a newborn girl in good health. The chain employs TRBV28 and TRBJ1-6; there is no confident call for the D gene. This receptor carries the CDR3 CASGPPPNTLPNSPLHF. The bases read TGTGCCAGCGGTCCGCCCCCCAACACGCTGCCGAATTCACCCCTCCACTTT. The entire variable domain, with the stretches around the CDR3 drawn from the reference TRBV28 and TRBJ1-6 proteins, is DVKVTQSSRYLVKRTGEKVFLECVQDMDHENMFWYRQDPGLGLRLIYFSYDVKMKEKGDIPEGYSVSREKKERFSLILESASTNQTSMYLCASGPPPNTLPNSPLHFGNGTRLTVT.